These 28 T cell receptor beta chains were all obtained from the same sample, sequenced in a study of CD8 T cells in ankylosing spondylitis. Via MiXCR, TCRdb re-called the 5' RACE reads, giving one row per CDR3 protein. This sample has approximately 140,000 distinct CDR3 sequences, with 7% to 10% found just once. Sequenced sample: synovial fluid, either unsorted or a sorted T cell fraction (not recorded which). These receptors were taken from a male donor with ankylosing spondylitis.

For the CDR3, the DNA is TGTGCCAGCAGCTTGGTACAGGGGGGAGATACGCAGTATTTT. Its protein is CASSLVQGGDTQYF. The V and J genes are TRBV5-6 and TRBJ2-3; 8 bases agree with TRBD1. V lost 0 bases and J lost 5; bases outside the gene matches: 2. The germline V gene has CDR1 SGHDT and CDR2 YYEEEE. The CDR3 sequence is 14 residues long.

The chain recombines TRBV9 with TRBJ2-1; the match to TRBD1 covers 9 bases. Germline CDR1 reads SGDLS; CDR2 reads YYNGEE. The V gene end was trimmed by 3 bases and the J gene end by 8 bases; junction bases not matched to a gene: 6. CDR3 length equals 14 residues. CDR3 in amino acids: CASSGGQGYDEQFF. CDR3 DNA sequence: TGTGCCAGCAGCGGTGGACAGGGGTACGATGAGCAGTTCTTC.

In its sample, this clonotype was seen many times. This rearrangement joins TRBV2 to TRBJ1-5, with a weak D call TRBD1 (6 bases). Germline V lookup: CDR1 SNHLY, CDR2 FYNNEI. This CDR3 comprises 13 residues. Trimming pared 4 bases from V and 7 bases from J, leaving 11 bases between. The CDR3 sequence: CASSGQVGQPQHF. The CDR3 region has the DNA TGTGCCAGCAGTGGACAGGTCGGGCAGCCCCAGCATTTT.

This clonotype has a handful of counts. The chain recombines TRBV19 with TRBJ2-7; maybe TRBD1 (6 bases). Per germline, CDR1 LNHDA and CDR2 SQIVND (reference sequence). V was shortened by 5 bases and J by 0 bases, with 14 bases between the two germline ends. The CDR3 runs 15 residues. The CDR3 protein is CASSEDSQSSYEQYF. In DNA, the CDR3 is TGTGCCAGTAGTGAGGACAGCCAGAGCTCCTACGAGCAGTACTTC. Complete variable domain (other parts from reference TRBV19 and TRBJ2-7): DGGITQSPKYLFRKEGQNVTLSCEQNLNHDAMYWYRQDPGQGLRLIYYSQIVNDFQKGDIAEGYSVSREKKESFPLTVTSAQKNPTAFYLCASSEDSQSSYEQYFGPGTRLTVT.

This clonotype has a single count. This chain joins TRBV7-8 and TRBJ2-7; maybe TRBD2 (5 bases). Per germline, CDR1 SGHVS and CDR2 FQNEAQ. V was cut by 2 bases and J by 6 bases, with 11 bases left in between. The length of the CDR3 is 13 residues. CDR3 residues: CASSLSGISEQYF. The CDR3 DNA reads TGTGCCAGCAGCTTATCCGGGATAAGCGAGCAGTACTTC.

This clonotype was picked up many times. The chain has TRBV14 and TRBJ2-5; D is unresolved. The CDR3 consists of 13 residues. Trimming took 5 bases from V and 0 from J, leaving 7 bases between them. Germline V gene sequence: CDR1 SGHDN, CDR2 FVKESK. CDR3 sequence: CASSAGYQETQYF. The CDR3 DNA sequence: TGTGCCAGCAGCGCCGGGTACCAAGAGACCCAGTACTTC.

CDR3 protein: CAASVGGYEQYF. The CDR3 DNA reads TGTGCCGCATCGGTGGGCGGCTACGAGCAGTACTTC. The chain uses TRBV28 and TRBJ2-7; no definite D call. CDR1 MDHEN and CDR2 SYDVKM come from the germline V gene. The ends were cut back, 11 bases at V and 3 bases at J, with 14 bases in the middle. The CDR3 runs to 12 residues.

This clonotype was seen more than once but under ten times. This chain joins TRBV20-1 and TRBJ2-7; 9 positions agree with TRBD1. V dropped 6 bases and J dropped 5; count of bases not matched to a gene: 14. CDR1 DFQATT and CDR2 SNEGSKA come from the germline V gene (reference sequence). The length of the CDR3 is 15 residues. This chain's CDR3 is CSALTPGQGSDEQYF. The CDR3 DNA is TGCAGTGCCTTAACCCCGGGACAGGGTTCCGACGAGCAGTACTTC.

This clonotype occurred a few times. The chain has TRBV5-1 and TRBJ1-1; D remains unclear. CDR1 and CDR2 (germline): SGHRS, YFSETQ. Trimming pared 5 bases from V and 0 bases from J, leaving 11 bases between. The CDR3 is 14 residues long. CDR3 nucleotides: TGCGCCAGCAGGGGCAGCCTCATGAACACTGAAGCTTTCTTT. Protein: CASRGSLMNTEAFF.

This clonotype was detected many times. This chain joins TRBV7-3 and TRBJ1-1; TRBD1 is a possible D gene (5 bases). In germline, CDR1 is SGHTA, CDR2 FQGTGA. The CDR3 loop spans 13 amino acids. V was shortened by 2 bases and J by 6 bases, with 10 bases between the two germline ends. The CDR3 DNA sequence: TGTGCCAGCAGCTTATCGTGGGGCGCTGAAGCTTTCTTT. As protein: CASSLSWGAEAFF. The whole variable domain, remainder taken from reference TRBV7-3 and TRBJ1-1, is GAGVSQTPSNKVTEKGKYVELRCDPISGHTALYWYRQSLGQGPEFLIYFQGTGAADDSGLPNDRFFAVRPEGSVSTLKIQRTERGDSAVYLCASSLSWGAEAFFGQGTRLTVV.

This clonotype was counted many times. The gene calls are TRBV20-1 and TRBJ1-5, with D perhaps matching TRBD1 (5 bases). Trimming pared 3 bases from V and 7 bases from J, leaving 10 bases between. The germline V gene has CDR1 DFQATT and CDR2 SNEGSKA (reference sequence). The CDR3 length is 12 residues. CDR3 sequence: CSASFSGQPQHF. The CDR3 DNA sequence: TGCAGTGCTAGCTTTTCAGGGCAGCCCCAGCATTTT.

This clonotype turned up a few times. In DNA, the CDR3 is TGCGCCAGCAGCCAAGAGGAGATTGCGGACACCATATATTTT. Protein: CASSQEEIADTIYF. The V and J genes are TRBV4-3 and TRBJ1-3; D is uncertain. The CDR3 spans 14 residues. V lost 0 bases to trimming and J lost 8 bases, with 11 bases between them. Germline CDR1 and CDR2: LGHNA and YSLEER.

This clonotype came up many times. The CDR3 bases are TGCGCCAGCAGCCCCCTAGCGGACCCTTACAATGAGCAGTTCTTC. Amino acid sequence: CASSPLADPYNEQFF. The chain recombines TRBV5-1 with TRBJ2-1; 7 nucleotides match TRBD2. Germline V gene data show CDR1 as SGHRS and CDR2 as YFSETQ. This CDR3 comprises 15 residues. V gave up 4 bases and J gave up 4 bases; unmatched junction bases: 8. The whole variable domain, remainder taken from reference TRBV5-1 and TRBJ2-1, is KAGVTQTPRYLIKTRGQQVTLSCSPISGHRSVSWYQQTPGQGLQFLFEYFSETQRNKGNFPGRFSGRQFSNSRSEMNVSTLELGDSALYLCASSPLADPYNEQFFGPGTRLTVL.

This clonotype was recorded a few times. The CDR3 loop is CASSGDSLSSYNSPLHF. For the CDR3, the DNA is TGTGCCAGCTCAGGGGACAGCCTGAGCTCCTATAATTCACCCCTCCACTTT. The chain carries TRBV18 and TRBJ1-6; 7 bases align to TRBD1. This CDR3 spans 17 amino acids. CDR1 KGHSH and CDR2 LQKENI come from the germline V gene. V shed 5 bases, J shed 0 bases, and the junction held 7 bases outside the gene matches.

V usage is TRBV4-1 and J usage is TRBJ2-3; 8 bases map to TRBD1. Germline CDR1 is MGHRA and CDR2 is YSYEKL. The CDR3 runs 15 residues. The V segment lost 4 bases and the J segment 3 bases; nucleotides outside the gene matches: 6. The CDR3 coding sequence is TGCGCCAGCAGCCGCCCGGACAGGGAAACAGATACGCAGTATTTT. Amino acids: CASSRPDRETDTQYF.

This clonotype was counted a single time. This rearrangement joins TRBV27 to TRBJ1-2, with TRBD1 as a possible D gene (5 bases). From germline, CDR1 is MNHEY and CDR2 SMNVEV (reference sequence). V was trimmed by 3 bases and J by 0 bases, leaving 11 bases between them. This CDR3 region has 15 residues. The CDR3 bases are TGTGCCAGCAGTTTCCGGGACGGATCTAACTATGGCTACACCTTC. Translation gives CASSFRDGSNYGYTF.

This clonotype was seen only a few times. The rearrangement uses TRBV15 and TRBJ1-1; D is unclear. Trimming pared 4 bases from V and 1 base from J, leaving 7 bases between. This CDR3 spans 13 amino acids. Germline V lookup: CDR1 LNHNV, CDR2 YYDKDF (reference sequence). The CDR3 loop is CATSMLKNTEAFF. DNA of the CDR3: TGTGCCACCAGCATGCTGAAGAACACTGAAGCTTTCTTT. Using reference TRBV15 and TRBJ1-1 for the parts outside the CDR3, the full variable domain is DAMVIQNPRYQVTQFGKPVTLSCSQTLNHNVMYWYQQKSSQAPKLLFHYYDKDFNNEADTPDNFQSRRPNTSFCFLDIRSPGLGDTAMYLCATSMLKNTEAFFGQGTRLTVV.

The chain recombines TRBV5-4 with TRBJ1-1; 7 nucleotides agree with TRBD1. The CDR3 totals 13 residues. CDR1 and CDR2 from the germline V gene are SGHNT and YYREEE (reference sequence). The V and J ends lost 2 bases and 4 bases, in that order; junction bases with no gene match: 2. This chain's CDR3 is CASSFSGGTEAFF. Written as DNA, the CDR3 is TGTGCCAGCAGCTTCTCAGGGGGCACTGAAGCTTTCTTT.

This clonotype came up many times. The chain joins TRBV6-1 to TRBJ1-1, with 7 nucleotides matching TRBD1. The germline gives CDR1 MNHNS, CDR2 SASEGT. This CDR3 contains 14 residues. With 6 bases clipped from V and 3 bases from J, the junction kept 7 bases outside the gene matches. CDR3 loop: CASRNRGVDTEAFF. The CDR3 DNA reads TGTGCCAGCAGGAACAGGGGAGTTGACACTGAAGCTTTCTTT.

This clonotype has a count of ten or more. The J gene is TRBJ2-6, the V gene TRBV27; perhaps TRBD2 as D (6 bases). The CDR3 loop spans 19 amino acids. Germline loops: CDR1 MNHEY, CDR2 SMNVEV (reference sequence). V lost 5 bases and J lost 1, with 21 bases in between. The CDR3 DNA reads as TGTGCCAGCAGTCCCCTTTGGGGGGAGAAGAGGTCTGGGGCCAACGTCCTGACTTTC. This gives the protein CASSPLWGEKRSGANVLTF.

This clonotype has at least ten counts. The chain links TRBV7-2 to TRBJ2-7; tentative D call: TRBD1 (5 bases). The germline V and J ends were trimmed by 5 bases and 1 base, with 15 bases remaining between them. The length of the CDR3 is 15 residues. CDR1 is SGHTA and CDR2 is FQGNSA in the germline V gene. In DNA, the CDR3 is TGTGCCAGCAGCCTGACAGTTGCCCCTTCCTACGAGCAGTACTTC. Protein product: CASSLTVAPSYEQYF.

The chain has TRBV20-1 and TRBJ2-1; D unclear. CDR1 is DFQATT, CDR2 SNEGSKA, per germline (reference sequence). CDR3 size: 11 residues. V lost 6 bases and J lost 5, with 8 bases in between. DNA of the CDR3: TGCAGTGCAGTCGGTCACAATGAGCAGTTCTTC. It yields the protein CSAVGHNEQFF.

The J gene is TRBJ1-5, the V gene TRBV20-1; D might be TRBD1 (5 bases). Germline CDR1 reads DFQATT; CDR2 reads SNEGSKA (reference sequence). Trimming pared 0 bases from V and 2 bases from J, leaving 8 bases between. This CDR3 spans 14 amino acids. As DNA, the CDR3 is TGCAGTGCTAGAGATCTGGGGGGCAATCAGCCCCAGCATTTT. This codes for CSARDLGGNQPQHF.

The gene calls are TRBV4-2 and TRBJ2-3, with 8 bases that match TRBD2. The junction had 7 bases not matched to a gene; V was cut back by 2 bases and J by 0 bases. This CDR3 is 17 amino acids long. Germline V gene data show CDR1 as LGHNA and CDR2 as YNFKEQ. CDR3 DNA sequence: TGTGCCAGCAGCCAAACACCTTTAGCGGGGAGCACAGATACGCAGTATTTT. Its protein product is CASSQTPLAGSTDTQYF.

The table lists this clonotype with a few counts. As the CDR3 is not closed by the conserved phenylalanine or tryptophan, this likely results from a read error. Because the CDR3's place on the DNA is in doubt, the DNA is left out and the CDR3 is given as listed by TCRdb. The rearrangement links TRBV29-1 to TRBJ2-1; the table calls TRBD1, which could not be checked here. Germline V lookup: CDR1 SQVTM, CDR2 ANQGSEA. The CDR3 is 9 residues long, ends included. Here the CDR3 reads CSVPGQPQG.

Only a few counts were recorded for this clonotype. The V call is TRBV7-9, the J call TRBJ2-6; no firm D call. Looked up from germline, CDR1 is SEHNR and CDR2 is FQNEAQ (reference sequence). The germline V and J ends were trimmed by 5 bases and 1 base, with 12 bases remaining between them. The CDR3 length is 16 residues. The CDR3 reads CASSPTWGSGANVLTF. CDR3 in DNA: TGTGCCAGCAGCCCCACCTGGGGTTCTGGGGCCAACGTCCTGACTTTC.

This clonotype was seen at least ten times. The chain joins TRBV20-1 to TRBJ2-1, with 8 bases that match TRBD2. J was trimmed by 3 bases and V by 3 bases; bases with no gene match: 10. CDR3 length: 16 residues. Germline lookup yields CDR1 DFQATT and CDR2 SNEGSKA (reference sequence). The CDR3 is CSARDAGTSLYNEQFF. The DNA of the CDR3 is TGCAGTGCTAGGGATGCCGGGACTAGTCTCTACAATGAGCAGTTCTTC.

V gene TRBV28 combines with J gene TRBJ2-7; weak D call: TRBD2 (5 bases). V was shortened by 6 bases and J by 0 bases, with 15 bases between the two germline ends. CDR1 and CDR2 (germline): MDHEN, SYDVKM. CDR3 length equals 15 residues. Written as DNA, the CDR3 is TGTGCCAGCAGCCCCTCGGGGTACAGCTCCTACGAGCAGTACTTC. Translation gives CASSPSGYSSYEQYF.